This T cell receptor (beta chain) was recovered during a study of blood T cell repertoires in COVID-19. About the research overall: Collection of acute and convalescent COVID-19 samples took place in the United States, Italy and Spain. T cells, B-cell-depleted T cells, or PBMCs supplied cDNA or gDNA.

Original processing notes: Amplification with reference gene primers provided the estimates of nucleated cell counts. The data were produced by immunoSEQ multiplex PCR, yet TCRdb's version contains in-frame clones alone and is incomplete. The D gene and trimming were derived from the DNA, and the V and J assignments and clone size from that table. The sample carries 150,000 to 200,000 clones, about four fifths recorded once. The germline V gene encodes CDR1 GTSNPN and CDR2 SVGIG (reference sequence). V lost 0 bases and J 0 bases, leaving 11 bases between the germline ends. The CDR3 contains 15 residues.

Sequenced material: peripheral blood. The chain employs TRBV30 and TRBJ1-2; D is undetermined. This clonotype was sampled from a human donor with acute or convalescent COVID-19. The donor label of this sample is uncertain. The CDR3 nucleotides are TGTGCCTGGAGTGTTTTCAACAGTGCTAACTATGGCTACACCTTC. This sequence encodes CAWSVFNSANYGYTF.